These 2 T cell receptor beta chains share one sample of origin, sequenced in a study of T cells in Graves' hyperthyroidism and ophthalmopathy. There were TCR beta CDR3 regions amplified from RNA transcripts. The TCR CDR3 first-round RT-PCR relied on the HTBI primer set. TCRdb re-derived calls from the multiplex PCR reads in MiXCR, one entry per CDR3 protein. The table lists roughly 800,000 distinct CDR3 sequences, 35% to 45% of them singletons, with 8% to 9% in the top ten. The material sequenced was blood. These receptors were collected from a man between 18 and 35 years old with Graves' hyperthyroidism.

This clonotype was counted only a few times. J is TRBJ2-5 and V is TRBV5-1, with TRBD1 matching 9 bases. V lost 5 bases to trimming and J lost 5 bases; unmatched junction nucleotides: 7. The germline V gene has CDR1 SGHRS and CDR2 YFSETQ. The CDR3 contains 14 residues. CDR3 DNA: TGCGCCAGCAGTCCACAGGGGGCCAGGGAGACCCAGTACTTC. Its translation: CASSPQGARETQYF.

Ten or more counts support this clonotype. The CDR3 nucleotides read TGTGCCAGCAGTAGACTGACCCAGTACTTC. Encoded protein: CASSRLTQYF. V is TRBV2 and J is TRBJ2-5; no clear D gene. V shed 5 bases and J shed 7 bases, with 5 bases lying between them. There are 10 residues in the CDR3. Germline V lookup: CDR1 SNHLY, CDR2 FYNNEI.